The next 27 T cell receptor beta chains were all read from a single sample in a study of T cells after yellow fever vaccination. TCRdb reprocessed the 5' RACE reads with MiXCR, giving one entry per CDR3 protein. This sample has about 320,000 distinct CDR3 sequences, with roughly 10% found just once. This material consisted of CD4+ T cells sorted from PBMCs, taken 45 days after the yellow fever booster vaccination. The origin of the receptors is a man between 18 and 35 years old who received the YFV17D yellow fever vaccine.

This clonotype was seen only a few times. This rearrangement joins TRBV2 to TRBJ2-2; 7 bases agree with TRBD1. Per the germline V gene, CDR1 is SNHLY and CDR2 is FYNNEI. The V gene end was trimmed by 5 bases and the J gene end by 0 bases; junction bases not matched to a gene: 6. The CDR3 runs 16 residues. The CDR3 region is CASSMDRITNTGELFF. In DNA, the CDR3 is TGTGCCAGCAGTATGGACAGGATAACGAACACCGGGGAGCTGTTTTTT.

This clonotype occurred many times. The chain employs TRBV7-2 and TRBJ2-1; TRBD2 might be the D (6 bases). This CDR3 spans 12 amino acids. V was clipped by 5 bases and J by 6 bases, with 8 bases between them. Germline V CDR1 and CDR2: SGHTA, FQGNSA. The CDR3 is CASSLSGNEQFF. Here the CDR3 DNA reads TGTGCCAGCAGCCTTAGCGGCAATGAGCAGTTCTTC.

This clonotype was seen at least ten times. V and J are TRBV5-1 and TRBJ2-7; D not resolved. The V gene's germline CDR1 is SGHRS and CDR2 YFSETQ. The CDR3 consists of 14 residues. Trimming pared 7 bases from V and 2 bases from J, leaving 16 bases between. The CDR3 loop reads CASGSGDFTYEQYF. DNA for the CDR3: TGCGCCAGCGGATCGGGCGATTTCACCTACGAGCAGTACTTC.

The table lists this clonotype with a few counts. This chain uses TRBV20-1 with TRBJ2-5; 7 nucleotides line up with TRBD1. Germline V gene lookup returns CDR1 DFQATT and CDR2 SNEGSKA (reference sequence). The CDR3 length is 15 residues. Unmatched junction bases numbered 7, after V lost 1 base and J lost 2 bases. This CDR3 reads CSARGNRDRQETQYF. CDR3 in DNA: TGCAGTGCTAGAGGCAACCGGGACAGACAAGAGACCCAGTACTTC.

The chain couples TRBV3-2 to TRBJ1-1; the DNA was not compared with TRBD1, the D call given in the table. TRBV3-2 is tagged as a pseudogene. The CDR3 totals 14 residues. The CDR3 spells CASSHWTGITEAFF. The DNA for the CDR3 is TGTGCCAGCAGCCACTGGACAGGGATCACTGAAGCTTTCTTT.

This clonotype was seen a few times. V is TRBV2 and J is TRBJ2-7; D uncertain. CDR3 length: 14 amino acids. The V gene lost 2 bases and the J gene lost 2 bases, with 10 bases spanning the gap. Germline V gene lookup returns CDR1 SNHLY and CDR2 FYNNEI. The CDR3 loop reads CASSELGGAYEQYV. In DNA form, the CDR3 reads TGTGCCAGCAGTGAATTGGGCGGAGCCTACGAGCAGTACGTC.

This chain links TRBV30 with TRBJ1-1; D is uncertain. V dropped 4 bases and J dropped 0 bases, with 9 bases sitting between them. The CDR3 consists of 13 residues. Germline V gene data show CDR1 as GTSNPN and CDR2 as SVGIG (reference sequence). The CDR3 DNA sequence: TGTGCCTGGAAGCGACTGATGAACACTGAAGCTTTCTTT. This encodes CAWKRLMNTEAFF.

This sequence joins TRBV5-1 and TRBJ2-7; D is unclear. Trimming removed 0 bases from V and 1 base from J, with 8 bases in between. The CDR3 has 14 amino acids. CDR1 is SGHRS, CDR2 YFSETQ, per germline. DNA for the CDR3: TGCGCCAGCAGCTTGGCCACGGGTTCCTACGAGCAGTACTTC. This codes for CASSLATGSYEQYF.

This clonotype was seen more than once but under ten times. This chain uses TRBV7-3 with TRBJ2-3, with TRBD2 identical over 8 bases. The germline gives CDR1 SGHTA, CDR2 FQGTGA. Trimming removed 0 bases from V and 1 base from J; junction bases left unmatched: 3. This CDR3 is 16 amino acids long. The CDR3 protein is CASSLTVSGGTDTQYF. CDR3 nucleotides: TGTGCCAGCAGCTTAACTGTTAGCGGGGGCACAGATACGCAGTATTTT. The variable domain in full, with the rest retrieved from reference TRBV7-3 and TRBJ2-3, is GAGVSQTPSNKVTEKGKYVELRCDPISGHTALYWYRQSLGQGPEFLIYFQGTGAADDSGLPNDRFFAVRPEGSVSTLKIQRTERGDSAVYLCASSLTVSGGTDTQYFGPGTRLTVL.

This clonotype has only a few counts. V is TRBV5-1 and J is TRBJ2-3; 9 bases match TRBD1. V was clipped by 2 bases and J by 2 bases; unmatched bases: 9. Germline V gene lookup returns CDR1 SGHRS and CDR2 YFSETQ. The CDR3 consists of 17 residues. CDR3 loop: CASSFGPGTGNTDTQYF. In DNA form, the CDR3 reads TGCGCCAGCAGCTTTGGTCCAGGGACAGGGAACACAGATACGCAGTATTTT.

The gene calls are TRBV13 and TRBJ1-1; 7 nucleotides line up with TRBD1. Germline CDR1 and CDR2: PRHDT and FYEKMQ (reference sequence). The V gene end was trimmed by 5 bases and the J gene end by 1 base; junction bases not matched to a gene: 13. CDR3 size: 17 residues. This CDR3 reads CASSPRGGPATNTEAFF. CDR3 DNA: TGTGCCAGCAGCCCCAGGGGGGGTCCTGCCACGAACACTGAAGCTTTCTTT. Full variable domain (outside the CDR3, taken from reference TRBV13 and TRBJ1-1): AAGVIQSPRHLIKEKRETATLKCYPIPRHDTVYWYQQGPGQDPQFLISFYEKMQSDKGSIPDRFSAQQFSDYHSELNMSSLELGDSALYFCASSPRGGPATNTEAFFGQGTRLTVV.

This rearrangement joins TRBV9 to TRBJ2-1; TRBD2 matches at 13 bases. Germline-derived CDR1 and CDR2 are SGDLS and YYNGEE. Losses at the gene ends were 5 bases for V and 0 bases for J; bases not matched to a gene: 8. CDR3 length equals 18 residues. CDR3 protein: CASSRTSGGSYSYNEQFF. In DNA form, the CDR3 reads TGTGCCAGCAGTCGGACTAGCGGGGGATCTTACTCCTACAATGAGCAGTTCTTC.

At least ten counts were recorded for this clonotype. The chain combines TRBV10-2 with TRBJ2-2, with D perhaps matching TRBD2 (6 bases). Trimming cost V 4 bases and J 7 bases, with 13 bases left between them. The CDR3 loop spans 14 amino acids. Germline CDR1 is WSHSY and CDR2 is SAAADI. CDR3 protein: CASSGRLVDGELFF. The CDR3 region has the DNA TGCGCCAGCAGTGGGCGACTAGTCGACGGGGAGCTGTTTTTT.

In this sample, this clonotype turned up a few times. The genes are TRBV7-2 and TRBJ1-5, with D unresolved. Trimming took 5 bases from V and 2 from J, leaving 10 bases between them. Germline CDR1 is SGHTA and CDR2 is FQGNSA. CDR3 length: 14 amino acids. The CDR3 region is CASSERVGNQPQHF. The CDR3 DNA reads TGTGCCAGCAGCGAGAGAGTCGGCAATCAGCCCCAGCATTTT. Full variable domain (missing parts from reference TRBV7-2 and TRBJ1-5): GAGVSQSPSNKVTEKGKDVELRCDPISGHTALYWYRQSLGQGLEFLIYFQGNSAPDKSGLPSDRFSAERTGGSVSTLTIQRTQQEDSAVYLCASSERVGNQPQHFGDGTRLSIL.

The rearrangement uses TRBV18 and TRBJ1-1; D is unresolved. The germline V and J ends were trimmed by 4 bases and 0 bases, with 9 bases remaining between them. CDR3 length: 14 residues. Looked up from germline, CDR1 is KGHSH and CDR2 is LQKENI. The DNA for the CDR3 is TGTGCCAGCTCACTTTGGACTGTGAACACTGAAGCTTTCTTT. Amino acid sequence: CASSLWTVNTEAFF.

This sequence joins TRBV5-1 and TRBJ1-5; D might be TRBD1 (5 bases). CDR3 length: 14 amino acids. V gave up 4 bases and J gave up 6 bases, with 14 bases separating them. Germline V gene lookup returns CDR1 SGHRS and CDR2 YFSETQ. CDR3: CASSLGVKGQPQHF. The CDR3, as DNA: TGCGCCAGCAGCCTGGGGGTGAAGGGTCAGCCCCAGCATTTT.

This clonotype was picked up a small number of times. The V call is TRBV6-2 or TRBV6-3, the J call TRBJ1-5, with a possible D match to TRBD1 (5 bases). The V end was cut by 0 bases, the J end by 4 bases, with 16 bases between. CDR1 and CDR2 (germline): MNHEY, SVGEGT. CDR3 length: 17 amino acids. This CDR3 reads CASSYSSGALTNQPQHF. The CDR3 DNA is TGTGCCAGCAGTTACTCGAGTGGGGCACTAACTAATCAGCCCCAGCATTTT.

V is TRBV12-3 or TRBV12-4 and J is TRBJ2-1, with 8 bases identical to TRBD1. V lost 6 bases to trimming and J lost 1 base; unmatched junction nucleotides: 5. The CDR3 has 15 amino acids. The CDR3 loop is CASRTTGGSYNEQFF. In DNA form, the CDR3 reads TGTGCCAGCAGGACAACAGGGGGATCCTACAATGAGCAGTTCTTC.

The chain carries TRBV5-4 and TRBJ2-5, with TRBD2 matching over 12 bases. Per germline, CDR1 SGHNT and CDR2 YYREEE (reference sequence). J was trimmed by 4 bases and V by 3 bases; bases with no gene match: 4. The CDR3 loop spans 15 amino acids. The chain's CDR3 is CASSSPSGGGETQYF. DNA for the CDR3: TGTGCCAGCAGCTCCCCTAGCGGGGGGGGAGAGACCCAGTACTTC.

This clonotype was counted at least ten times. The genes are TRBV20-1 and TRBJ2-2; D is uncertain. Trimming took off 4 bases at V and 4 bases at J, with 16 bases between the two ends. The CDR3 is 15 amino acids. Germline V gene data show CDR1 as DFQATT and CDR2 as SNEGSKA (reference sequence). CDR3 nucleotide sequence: TGCAGTGCTACGAATCCTCGCGGCCGCACCGGGGAGCTGTTTTTT. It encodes CSATNPRGRTGELFF.

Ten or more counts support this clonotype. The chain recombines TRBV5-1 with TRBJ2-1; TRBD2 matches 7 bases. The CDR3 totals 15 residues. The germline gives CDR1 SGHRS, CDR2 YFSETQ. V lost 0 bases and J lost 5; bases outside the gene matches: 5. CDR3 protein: CASSLAWGGNNEQFF. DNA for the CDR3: TGCGCCAGCAGCTTGGCCTGGGGGGGTAACAATGAGCAGTTCTTC.

CDR3 DNA sequence: TGCAGTGCTAGCCTTCCGGGACAGGGCTACAATGAGCAGTTCTTC. Its translation: CSASLPGQGYNEQFF. The chain recombines TRBV20-1 with TRBJ2-1; 9 bases align to TRBD1. Unmatched junction bases numbered 6, after V lost 3 bases and J lost 3 bases. Germline V CDR1 and CDR2: DFQATT, SNEGSKA (reference sequence). The CDR3 has 15 amino acids.

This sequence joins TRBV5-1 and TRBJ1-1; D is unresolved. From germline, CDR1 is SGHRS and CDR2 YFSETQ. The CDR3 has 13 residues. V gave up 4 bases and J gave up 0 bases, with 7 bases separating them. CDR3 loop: CASSPMLNTEAFF. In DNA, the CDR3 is TGCGCCAGCAGCCCAATGTTGAACACTGAAGCTTTCTTT.

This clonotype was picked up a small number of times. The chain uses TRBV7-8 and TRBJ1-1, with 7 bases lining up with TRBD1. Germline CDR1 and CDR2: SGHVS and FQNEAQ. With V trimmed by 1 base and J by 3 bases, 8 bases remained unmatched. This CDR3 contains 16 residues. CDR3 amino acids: CASSLEGAHYYTEAFF. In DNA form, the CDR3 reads TGTGCCAGCAGCTTAGAGGGGGCCCACTACTACACTGAAGCTTTCTTT.

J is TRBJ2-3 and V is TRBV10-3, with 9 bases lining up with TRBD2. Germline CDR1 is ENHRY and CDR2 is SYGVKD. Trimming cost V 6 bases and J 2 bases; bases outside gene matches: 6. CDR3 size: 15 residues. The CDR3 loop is CAIRRGGDNTDTQYF. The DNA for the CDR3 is TGTGCCATCAGGCGGGGGGGCGATAACACAGATACGCAGTATTTT.

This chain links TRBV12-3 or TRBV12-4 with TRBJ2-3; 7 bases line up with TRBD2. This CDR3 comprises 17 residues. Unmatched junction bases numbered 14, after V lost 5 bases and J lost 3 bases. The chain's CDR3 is CASSIHGGGVVTDTQYF. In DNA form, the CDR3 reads TGTGCCAGCAGTATCCATGGCGGGGGTGTCGTGACAGATACGCAGTATTTT.

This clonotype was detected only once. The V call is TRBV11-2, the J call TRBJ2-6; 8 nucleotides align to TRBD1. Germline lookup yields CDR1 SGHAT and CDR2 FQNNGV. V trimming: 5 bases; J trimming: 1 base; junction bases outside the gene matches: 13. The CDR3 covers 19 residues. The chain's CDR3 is CASSRPPGTGPSGANVLTF. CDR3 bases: TGTGCCAGCAGCCGACCCCCCGGGACAGGCCCTTCTGGGGCCAACGTCCTGACTTTC. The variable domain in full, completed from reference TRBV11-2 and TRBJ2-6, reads EAGVAQSPRYKIIEKRQSVAFWCNPISGHATLYWYQQILGQGPKLLIQFQNNGVVDDSQLPKDRFSAERLKGVDSTLKIQPAKLEDSAVYLCASSRPPGTGPSGANVLTFGAGSRLTVL.